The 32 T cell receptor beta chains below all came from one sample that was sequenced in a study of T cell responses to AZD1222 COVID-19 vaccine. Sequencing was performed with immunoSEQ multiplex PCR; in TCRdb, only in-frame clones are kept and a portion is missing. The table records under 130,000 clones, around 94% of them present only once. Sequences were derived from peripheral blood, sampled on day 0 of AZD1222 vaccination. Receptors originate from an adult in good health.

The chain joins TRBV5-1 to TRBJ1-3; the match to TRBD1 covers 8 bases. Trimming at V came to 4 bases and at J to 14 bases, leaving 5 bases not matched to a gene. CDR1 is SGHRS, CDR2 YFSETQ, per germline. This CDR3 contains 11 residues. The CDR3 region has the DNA TGCGCCAGCAGCCCGGACAGGGAATTATATTTT. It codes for CASSPDRELYF. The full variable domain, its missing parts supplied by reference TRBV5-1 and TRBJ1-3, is KAGVTQTPRYLIKTRGQQVTLSCSPISGHRSVSWYQQTPGQGLQFLFEYFSETQRNKGNFPGRFSGRQFSNSRSEMNVSTLELGDSALYLCASSPDRELYFGEGSWLTVV.

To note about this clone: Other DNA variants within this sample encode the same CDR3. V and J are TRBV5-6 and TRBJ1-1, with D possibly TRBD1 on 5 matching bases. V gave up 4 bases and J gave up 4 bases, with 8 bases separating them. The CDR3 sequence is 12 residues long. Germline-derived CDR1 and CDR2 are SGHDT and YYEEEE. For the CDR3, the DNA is TGTGCCAGCAGCCTGAGGGGCACTGAAGCTTTCTTT. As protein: CASSLRGTEAFF.

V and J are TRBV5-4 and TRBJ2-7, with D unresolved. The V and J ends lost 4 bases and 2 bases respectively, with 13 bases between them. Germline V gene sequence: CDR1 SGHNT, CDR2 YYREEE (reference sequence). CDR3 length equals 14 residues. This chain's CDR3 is CASSPFAGAYEQYF. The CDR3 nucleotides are TGTGCCAGCAGCCCCTTCGCAGGCGCCTACGAGCAGTACTTC. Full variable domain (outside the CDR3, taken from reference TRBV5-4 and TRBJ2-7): ETGVTQSPTHLIKTRGQQVTLRCSSQSGHNTVSWYQQALGQGPQFIFQYYREEENGRGNFPPRFSGLQFPNYSSELNVNALELDDSALYLCASSPFAGAYEQYFGPGTRLTVT.

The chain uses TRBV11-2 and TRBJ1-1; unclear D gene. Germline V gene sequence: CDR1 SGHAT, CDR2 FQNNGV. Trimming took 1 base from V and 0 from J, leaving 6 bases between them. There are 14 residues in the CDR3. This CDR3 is CASSLGGMNTEAFF. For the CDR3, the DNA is TGTGCCAGCAGCTTAGGAGGCATGAACACTGAAGCTTTCTTT. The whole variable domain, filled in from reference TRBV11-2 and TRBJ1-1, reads EAGVAQSPRYKIIEKRQSVAFWCNPISGHATLYWYQQILGQGPKLLIQFQNNGVVDDSQLPKDRFSAERLKGVDSTLKIQPAKLEDSAVYLCASSLGGMNTEAFFGQGTRLTVV.

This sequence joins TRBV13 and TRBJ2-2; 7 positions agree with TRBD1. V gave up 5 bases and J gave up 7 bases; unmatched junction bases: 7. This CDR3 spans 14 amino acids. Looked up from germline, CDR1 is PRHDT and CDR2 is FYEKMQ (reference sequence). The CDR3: CASSMTGIGGELFF. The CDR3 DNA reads TGTGCCAGCAGCATGACAGGGATTGGCGGGGAGCTGTTTTTT.

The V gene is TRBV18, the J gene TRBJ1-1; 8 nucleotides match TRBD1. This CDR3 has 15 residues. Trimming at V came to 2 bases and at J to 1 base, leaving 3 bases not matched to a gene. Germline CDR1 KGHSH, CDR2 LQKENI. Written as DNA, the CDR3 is TGTGCCAGCTCACCAGAAACAGGGGGGAACACTGAAGCTTTCTTT. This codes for CASSPETGGNTEAFF.

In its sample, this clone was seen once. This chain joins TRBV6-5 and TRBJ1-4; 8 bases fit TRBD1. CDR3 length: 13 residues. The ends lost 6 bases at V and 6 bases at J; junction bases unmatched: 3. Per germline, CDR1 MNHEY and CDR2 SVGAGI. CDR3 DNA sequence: TGTGCCAGCAGGGACAGGGTTTATGAAAAACTGTTTTTT. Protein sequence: CASRDRVYEKLFF.

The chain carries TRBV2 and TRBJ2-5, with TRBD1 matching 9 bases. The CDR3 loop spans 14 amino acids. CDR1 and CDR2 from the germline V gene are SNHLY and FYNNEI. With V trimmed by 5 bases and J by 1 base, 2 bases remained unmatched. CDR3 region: CASSTDRGQETQYF. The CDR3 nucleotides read TGTGCCAGCAGTACGGACAGGGGCCAAGAGACCCAGTACTTC.

The CDR3 is CASSLAGDTEAFF. Written as DNA, the CDR3 is TGTGCCAGCAGCTTAGCCGGGGACACTGAAGCTTTCTTT. The genes are TRBV5-6 and TRBJ1-1; D is ambiguous. V was pared by 2 bases and J by 3 bases, with 8 bases between. Germline V gene sequence: CDR1 SGHDT, CDR2 YYEEEE. The CDR3 consists of 13 residues. Complete variable domain (other parts from reference TRBV5-6 and TRBJ1-1): DAGVTQSPTHLIKTRGQQVTLRCSPKSGHDTVSWYQQALGQGPQFIFQYYEEEERQRGNFPDRFSGHQFPNYSSELNVNALLLGDSALYLCASSLAGDTEAFFGQGTRLTVV.

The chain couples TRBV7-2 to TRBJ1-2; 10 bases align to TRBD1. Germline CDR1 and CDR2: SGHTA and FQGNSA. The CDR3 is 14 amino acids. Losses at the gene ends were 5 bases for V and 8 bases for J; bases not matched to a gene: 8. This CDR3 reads CASSTGQGVGGYTF. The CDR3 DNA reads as TGTGCCAGCAGCACCGGACAGGGGGTAGGCGGCTACACCTTC.

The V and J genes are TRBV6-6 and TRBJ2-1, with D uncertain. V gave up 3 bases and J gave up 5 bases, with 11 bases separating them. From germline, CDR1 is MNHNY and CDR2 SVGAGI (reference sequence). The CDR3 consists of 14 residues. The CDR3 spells CASSYSGVDNEQFF. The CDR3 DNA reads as TGTGCCAGCAGTTATTCAGGTGTAGACAATGAGCAGTTCTTC.

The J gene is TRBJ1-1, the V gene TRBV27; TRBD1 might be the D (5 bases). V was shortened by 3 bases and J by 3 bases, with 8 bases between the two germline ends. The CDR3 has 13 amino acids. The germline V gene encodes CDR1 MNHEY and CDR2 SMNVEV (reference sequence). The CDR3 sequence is CASSFGGDTEAFF. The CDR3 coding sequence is TGTGCCAGCAGTTTTGGAGGGGACACTGAAGCTTTCTTT.

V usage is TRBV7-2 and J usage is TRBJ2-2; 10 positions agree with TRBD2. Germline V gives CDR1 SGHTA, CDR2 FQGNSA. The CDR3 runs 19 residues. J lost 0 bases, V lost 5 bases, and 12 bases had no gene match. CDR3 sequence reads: CASSPRPLLAGANTGELFF. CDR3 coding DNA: TGTGCCAGCAGCCCACGACCCCTCCTAGCGGGAGCGAACACCGGGGAGCTGTTTTTT. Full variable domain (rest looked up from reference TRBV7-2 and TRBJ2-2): GAGVSQSPSNKVTEKGKDVELRCDPISGHTALYWYRQSLGQGLEFLIYFQGNSAPDKSGLPSDRFSAERTGGSVSTLTIQRTQQEDSAVYLCASSPRPLLAGANTGELFFGEGSRLTVL.

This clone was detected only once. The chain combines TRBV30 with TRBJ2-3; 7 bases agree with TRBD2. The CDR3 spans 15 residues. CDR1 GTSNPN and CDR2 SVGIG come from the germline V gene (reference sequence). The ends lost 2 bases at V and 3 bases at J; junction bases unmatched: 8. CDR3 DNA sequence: TGTGCCTGGAGTATTGGGGAGGGGTTGACAGATACGCAGTATTTT. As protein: CAWSIGEGLTDTQYF.

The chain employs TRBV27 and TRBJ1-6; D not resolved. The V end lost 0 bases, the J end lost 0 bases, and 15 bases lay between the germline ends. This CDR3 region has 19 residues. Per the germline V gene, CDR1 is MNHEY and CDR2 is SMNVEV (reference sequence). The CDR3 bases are TGTGCCAGCAGTTTATCGAAGGGCGGCAGAAGCTCCTATAATTCACCCCTCCACTTT. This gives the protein CASSLSKGGRSSYNSPLHF.

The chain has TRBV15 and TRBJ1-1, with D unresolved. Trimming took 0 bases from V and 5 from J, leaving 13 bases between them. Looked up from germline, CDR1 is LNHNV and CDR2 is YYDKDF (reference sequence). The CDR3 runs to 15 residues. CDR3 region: CATSRDGTGWTEAFF. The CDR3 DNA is TGTGCCACCAGCAGAGATGGTACGGGGTGGACTGAAGCTTTCTTT.

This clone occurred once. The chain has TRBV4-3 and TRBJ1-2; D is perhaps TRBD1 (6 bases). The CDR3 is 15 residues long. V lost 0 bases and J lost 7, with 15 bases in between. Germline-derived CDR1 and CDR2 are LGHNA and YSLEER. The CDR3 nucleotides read TGCGCCAGCAGCCAAGATCGAGGGGGGGTGAGTGGCTACACCTTC. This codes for CASSQDRGGVSGYTF.

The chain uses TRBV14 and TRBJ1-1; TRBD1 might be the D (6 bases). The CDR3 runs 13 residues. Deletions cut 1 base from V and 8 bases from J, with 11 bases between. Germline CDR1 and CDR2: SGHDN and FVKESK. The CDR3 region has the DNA TGTGCCAGCAGCCAAGTCGCTACAGGGGAAGCTTTCTTT. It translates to CASSQVATGEAFF.

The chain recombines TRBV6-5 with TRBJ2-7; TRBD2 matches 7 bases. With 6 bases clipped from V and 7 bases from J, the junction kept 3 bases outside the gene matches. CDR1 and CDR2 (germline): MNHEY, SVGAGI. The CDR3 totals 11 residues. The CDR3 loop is CASSPGGEQYF. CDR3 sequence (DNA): TGTGCCAGCAGCCCCGGGGGGGAGCAGTACTTC.

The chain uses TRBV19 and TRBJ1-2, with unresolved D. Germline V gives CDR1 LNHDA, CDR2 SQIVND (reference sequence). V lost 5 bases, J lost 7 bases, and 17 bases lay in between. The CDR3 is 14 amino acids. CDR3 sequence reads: CASSAQMILGGYTF. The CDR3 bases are TGTGCCAGTAGTGCTCAGATGATTCTCGGTGGCTACACCTTC.

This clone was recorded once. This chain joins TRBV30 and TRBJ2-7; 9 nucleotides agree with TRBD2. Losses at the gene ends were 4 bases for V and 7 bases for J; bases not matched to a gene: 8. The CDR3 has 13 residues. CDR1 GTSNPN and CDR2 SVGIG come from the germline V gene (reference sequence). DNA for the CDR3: TGTGCCTGGATGCCTAGCGGGACCAGGGAGCAGTACTTC. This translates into CAWMPSGTREQYF.

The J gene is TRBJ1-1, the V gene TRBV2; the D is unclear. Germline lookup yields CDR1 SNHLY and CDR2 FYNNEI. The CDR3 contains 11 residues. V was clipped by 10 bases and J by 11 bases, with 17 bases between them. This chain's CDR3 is CATPAGEDAFF. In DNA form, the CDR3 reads TGTGCCACTCCGGCAGGAGAGGATGCTTTCTTT.

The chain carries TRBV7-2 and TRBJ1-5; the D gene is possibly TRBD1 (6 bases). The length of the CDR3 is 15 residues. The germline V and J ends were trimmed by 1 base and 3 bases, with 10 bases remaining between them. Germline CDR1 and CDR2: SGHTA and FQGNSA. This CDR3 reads CASSLVTGSNQPQHF. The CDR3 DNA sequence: TGTGCCAGCAGCTTAGTGACAGGTTCCAATCAGCCCCAGCATTTT.

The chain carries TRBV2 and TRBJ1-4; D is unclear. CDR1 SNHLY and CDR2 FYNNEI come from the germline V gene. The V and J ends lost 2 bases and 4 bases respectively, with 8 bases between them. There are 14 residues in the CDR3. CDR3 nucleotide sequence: TGTGCCAGCAGTGAACACGGAATTAATGAAAAACTGTTTTTT. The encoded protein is CASSEHGINEKLFF.

The CDR3 DNA reads as TGTGCCAGCAGCGCAGCGGGAGAGGGAACCGGGGAGCTGTTTTTT. It specifies CASSAAGEGTGELFF. The chain uses TRBV2 and TRBJ2-2; 8 nucleotides agree with TRBD2. V lost 6 bases, J lost 5 bases, and 8 bases stayed unmatched. Germline CDR1 and CDR2: SNHLY and FYNNEI. The CDR3 runs to 15 residues.

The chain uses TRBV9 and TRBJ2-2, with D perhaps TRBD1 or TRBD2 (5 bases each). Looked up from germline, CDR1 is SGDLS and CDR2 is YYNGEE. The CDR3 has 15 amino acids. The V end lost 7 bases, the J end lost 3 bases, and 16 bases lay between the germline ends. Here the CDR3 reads CASAPGPGHTGELFF. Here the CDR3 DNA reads TGTGCCAGCGCGCCGGGGCCAGGCCACACCGGGGAGCTGTTTTTT.

CDR3 protein: CASSPLGQTGKLFF. The CDR3 nucleotides are TGTGCCAGCTCACCCCTCGGACAGACGGGAAAACTGTTTTTT. The rearrangement joins TRBV18 to TRBJ1-4; D perhaps matches TRBD1 (6 bases). CDR1 KGHSH and CDR2 LQKENI come from the germline V gene. V lost 3 bases, J lost 10 bases, and 15 bases lay in between. The length of the CDR3 is 14 residues. Based on the CDR3 plus reference TRBV18 and TRBJ1-4, the full variable domain is NAGVMQNPRHLVRRRGQEARLRCSPMKGHSHVYWYRQLPEEGLKFMVYLQKENIIDESGMPKERFSAEFPKEGPSILRIQQVVRGDSAAYFCASSPLGQTGKLFFGSGTQLSVL.

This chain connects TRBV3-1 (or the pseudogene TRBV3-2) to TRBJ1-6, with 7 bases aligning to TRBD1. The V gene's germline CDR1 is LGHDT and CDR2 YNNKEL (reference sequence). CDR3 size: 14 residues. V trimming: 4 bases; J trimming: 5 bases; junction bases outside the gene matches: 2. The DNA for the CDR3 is TGTGCCAGCAGCCCGGGACAGAATAATTCACCCCTCCACTTT. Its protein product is CASSPGQNNSPLHF.

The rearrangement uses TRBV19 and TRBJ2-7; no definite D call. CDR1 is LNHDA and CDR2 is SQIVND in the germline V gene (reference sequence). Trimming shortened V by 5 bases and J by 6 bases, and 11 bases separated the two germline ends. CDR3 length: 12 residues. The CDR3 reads CASSPNLSEQYF. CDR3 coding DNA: TGTGCCAGTAGTCCAAATCTATCCGAGCAGTACTTC.

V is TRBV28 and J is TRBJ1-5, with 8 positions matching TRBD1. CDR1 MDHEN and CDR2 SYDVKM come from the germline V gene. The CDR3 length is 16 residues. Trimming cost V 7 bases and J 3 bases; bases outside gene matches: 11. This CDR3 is CASTRRQGINNQPQHF. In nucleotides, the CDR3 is TGTGCCAGCACCCGCAGACAGGGGATTAACAATCAGCCCCAGCATTTT.

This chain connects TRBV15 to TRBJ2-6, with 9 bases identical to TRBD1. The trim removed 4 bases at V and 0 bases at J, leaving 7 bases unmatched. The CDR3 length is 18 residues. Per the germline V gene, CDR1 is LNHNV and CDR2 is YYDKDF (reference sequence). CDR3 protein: CATSIAGTGLSGANVLTF. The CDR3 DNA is TGTGCCACCAGCATAGCCGGGACAGGGCTCTCTGGGGCCAACGTCCTGACTTTC.

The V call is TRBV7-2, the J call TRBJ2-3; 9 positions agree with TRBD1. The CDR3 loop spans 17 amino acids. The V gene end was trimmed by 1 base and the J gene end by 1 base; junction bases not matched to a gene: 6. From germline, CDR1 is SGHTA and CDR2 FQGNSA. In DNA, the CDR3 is TGTGCCAGCAGCTTAGTCACAGGGGGCTGGGGCACAGATACGCAGTATTTT. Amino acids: CASSLVTGGWGTDTQYF. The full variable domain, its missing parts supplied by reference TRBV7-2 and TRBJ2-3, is GAGVSQSPSNKVTEKGKDVELRCDPISGHTALYWYRQSLGQGLEFLIYFQGNSAPDKSGLPSDRFSAERTGGSVSTLTIQRTQQEDSAVYLCASSLVTGGWGTDTQYFGPGTRLTVL.